This passage covers 24 T cell receptor beta chains from one sample sequenced in a study of cytomegalovirus exposure and HLA in healthy donors listed by TCRdb under 2017. Receptor libraries were prepared by the immunoSEQ multiplex PCR assay. For the multiplex PCR, a mixture combining 60 forward primers for TCR Vbeta segments and 13 reverse primers for TCR Jbeta segments was used. This is the immuneACCESS table as TCRdb keeps it, with only in-frame sequences that have V and J called. A part of the clones is gone; compared with another copy, unresolved V genes explain less than half, and the rest is unexplained. Within this sample are about 160,000 clones, with approximately 81% of them counted one time only. About 0.4% of the sample belongs to the ten largest clones. Sequencing used PBMCs. The origin of the receptors is a boy aged 2 to 9 in good health and CMV-seronegative.

The chain employs TRBV7-2 and TRBJ2-2; no reliable D call. V lost 1 base and J 6 bases, leaving 3 bases between the germline ends. This CDR3 region has 12 residues. Germline V lookup: CDR1 SGHTA, CDR2 FQGNSA. For the CDR3, the DNA is TGTGCCAGCAGCTTAGGGCCCGGGGAGCTGTTTTTT. Its protein product is CASSLGPGELFF.

The chain has TRBV7-3 and TRBJ1-1, with 8 positions matching TRBD1. Germline lookup yields CDR1 SGHTA and CDR2 FQGTGA. V gave up 5 bases and J gave up 3 bases; unmatched junction bases: 2. The CDR3 extends over 13 amino acids. The CDR3: CASSKTGDTEAFF. The CDR3 DNA sequence: TGTGCCAGCAGCAAGACAGGGGACACTGAAGCTTTCTTT.

This clone was seen a single time. The chain carries TRBV18 and TRBJ1-4, with a possible D match to TRBD1 (5 bases). CDR3 length: 13 amino acids. Trimming removed 1 base at V and 6 bases at J, with 6 bases between. Germline-derived CDR1 and CDR2 are KGHSH and LQKENI. The CDR3 DNA is TGTGCCAGCTCACCACGCAGGGATGAAAAACTGTTTTTT. This encodes CASSPRRDEKLFF.

The chain combines TRBV4-1 with TRBJ2-1, with 7 bases fitting TRBD2. The V gene's germline CDR1 is MGHRA and CDR2 YSYEKL. CDR3 length: 14 amino acids. The V segment lost 6 bases and the J segment 5 bases; nucleotides outside the gene matches: 7. CDR3 region: CASRLLGGNNEQFF. CDR3 nucleotides: TGCGCCAGCAGACTCCTGGGGGGGAACAATGAGCAGTTCTTC.

The rearrangement links TRBV19 to TRBJ1-1; 8 bases map to TRBD1. The germline CDR1 and CDR2 sequences are LNHDA and SQIVND (reference sequence). The CDR3 contains 14 residues. Trimming cost V 5 bases and J 2 bases; bases outside gene matches: 4. CDR3 coding DNA: TGTGCCAGTAGTCCACAGGGGGTCAACACTGAAGCTTTCTTT. The encoded protein is CASSPQGVNTEAFF.

The chain has TRBV2 and TRBJ2-3, with 10 bases fitting TRBD2. The CDR3 consists of 17 residues. V dropped 4 bases and J dropped 2; count of bases not matched to a gene: 9. The germline V gene has CDR1 SNHLY and CDR2 FYNNEI. The DNA of the CDR3 is TGTGCCAGCAGTGTCCCGGGACTAGCGAGACTCACAGATACGCAGTATTTT. It codes for CASSVPGLARLTDTQYF.

The chain links TRBV5-6 to TRBJ2-7; D might be TRBD2 (7 bases). This CDR3 comprises 15 residues. Germline V CDR1 and CDR2: SGHDT, YYEEEE. Trimming removed 5 bases at V and 4 bases at J, with 19 bases between. The CDR3 DNA reads as TGTGCCAGCAGGTCACCCCGGGGGGCCGGGTACGAGCAGTACTTC. Translating gives CASRSPRGAGYEQYF. Full variable domain (rest looked up from reference TRBV5-6 and TRBJ2-7): DAGVTQSPTHLIKTRGQQVTLRCSPKSGHDTVSWYQQALGQGPQFIFQYYEEEERQRGNFPDRFSGHQFPNYSSELNVNALLLGDSALYLCASRSPRGAGYEQYFGPGTRLTVT.

This clone was observed once. V and J are TRBV6-1 and TRBJ1-1; no firm D call. The CDR3 consists of 17 residues. Germline CDR1 MNHNS, CDR2 SASEGT. Trimming stripped 2 bases from V and 0 bases from J, with 16 bases between. The CDR3 spells CASSEWTLEGMNTEAFF. The CDR3, as DNA: TGTGCCAGCAGTGAATGGACTCTGGAGGGAATGAACACTGAAGCTTTCTTT.

The rearrangement uses TRBV7-9 and TRBJ2-7, with 10 bases that match TRBD2. After removal of 7 bases from V and 2 bases from J, the junction contained 5 bases not matched to a gene. The CDR3 is 14 residues long. Germline assignment: CDR1 SEHNR and CDR2 FQNEAQ (reference sequence). The CDR3 protein is CASNPLAGAYEQYF. CDR3 nucleotides: TGTGCCAGCAATCCTCTAGCGGGAGCCTACGAGCAGTACTTC.

This sequence joins TRBV19 and TRBJ1-5; unclear D gene. The V gene's germline CDR1 is LNHDA and CDR2 SQIVND (reference sequence). The CDR3 has 14 residues. Trimming cost V 0 bases and J 4 bases, with 7 bases left between them. The CDR3 here is CASSIEEFNQPQHF. The CDR3, as DNA: TGTGCCAGTAGTATAGAGGAGTTTAATCAGCCCCAGCATTTT.

This clone appeared once. V is TRBV7-3 and J is TRBJ2-2, with 10 bases lining up with TRBD2. This CDR3 comprises 14 residues. V dropped 6 bases and J dropped 5; count of bases not matched to a gene: 3. The germline V gene encodes CDR1 SGHTA and CDR2 FQGTGA. CDR3 sequence: CASRIAGGTGELFF. CDR3 sequence (DNA): TGTGCCAGCAGGATAGCGGGAGGAACCGGGGAGCTGTTTTTT.

This clone was counted once. The CDR3 DNA is TGTGCCAGCGGCGGGCATGCTTCATACGAGCAGTACTTC. Translating it yields CASGGHASYEQYF. This chain links TRBV5-5 with TRBJ2-7; D may be TRBD2 (5 bases). CDR3 length: 13 amino acids. The germline CDR1 and CDR2 sequences are SGHKS and YYEKEE (reference sequence). The germline V and J ends were trimmed by 7 bases and 4 bases, with 15 bases remaining between them.

The rearrangement joins TRBV14 to TRBJ2-7, with D perhaps matching TRBD1 (5 bases). This CDR3 is built from 13 residues. Trimming left V 1 base short and J 5 bases short, with 9 bases between. Germline V gene lookup returns CDR1 SGHDN and CDR2 FVKESK. As DNA, the CDR3 is TGTGCCAGCAGCCAAGTAGGGGTGAACGAGCAGTACTTC. Protein sequence: CASSQVGVNEQYF.

The chain combines TRBV7-3 with TRBJ2-7; maybe TRBD1 (5 bases). CDR1 is SGHTA, CDR2 FQGTGA, per germline. The V end lost 4 bases, the J end lost 4 bases, and 11 bases lay between the germline ends. The CDR3 has 13 residues. The CDR3 spells CASSSLDRYEQYF. The CDR3 nucleotides are TGTGCCAGCAGCTCACTCGACAGATACGAGCAGTACTTC.

The rearrangement links TRBV7-3 to TRBJ2-7; 10 bases line up with TRBD2. CDR1 SGHTA and CDR2 FQGTGA come from the germline V gene. V shed 4 bases, J shed 4 bases, and the junction held 7 bases outside the gene matches. The CDR3 has 15 residues. CDR3 in amino acids: CASSSGLAASYEQYF. The CDR3 region has the DNA TGTGCCAGCAGCTCAGGACTAGCGGCATCATACGAGCAGTACTTC.

The chain recombines TRBV11-2 with TRBJ1-1, with unresolved D. The V end lost 4 bases, the J end lost 6 bases, and 12 bases lay between the germline ends. Germline V gene lookup returns CDR1 SGHAT and CDR2 FQNNGV. CDR3 size: 13 residues. The CDR3 nucleotides read TGTGCCAGCAGCTCCCGAGGAACATCTGAAGCTTTCTTT. Translating gives CASSSRGTSEAFF.

The rearrangement joins TRBV19 to TRBJ2-3; 9 bases align to TRBD2. Germline-derived CDR1 and CDR2 are LNHDA and SQIVND (reference sequence). The trim removed 0 bases at V and 2 bases at J, leaving 9 bases unmatched. The CDR3 sequence is 18 residues long. The CDR3 spells CASSIESGRTLDTDTQYF. The CDR3, as DNA: TGTGCCAGTAGTATAGAAAGCGGGAGGACTCTTGACACAGATACGCAGTATTTT.

The chain links TRBV10-2 to TRBJ1-1, with D perhaps matching TRBD1 (5 bases). V gave up 2 bases and J gave up 2 bases, with 12 bases separating them. This CDR3 has 15 residues. CDR1 is WSHSY and CDR2 is SAAADI in the germline V gene. CDR3 sequence reads: CASSEPRTPNTEAFF. The DNA of the CDR3 is TGCGCCAGCAGTGAGCCGCGGACACCCAACACTGAAGCTTTCTTT.

This chain uses TRBV19 with TRBJ1-2; 7 bases line up with TRBD1. After removal of 7 bases from V and 7 bases from J, the junction contained 12 bases not matched to a gene. The CDR3 extends over 14 amino acids. Germline V CDR1 and CDR2: LNHDA, SQIVND (reference sequence). CDR3 bases: TGTGCCAGTAAGACCAGGGGGGACTCGGGTGGCTACACCTTC. Translated: CASKTRGDSGGYTF.

This chain joins TRBV7-8 and TRBJ2-3; D perhaps matches TRBD2 (5 bases). This CDR3 comprises 15 residues. V shed 1 base and J shed 12 bases, with 20 bases lying between them. Looked up from germline, CDR1 is SGHVS and CDR2 is FQNEAQ. CDR3 loop: CASSLESGRGIAQYF. Written as DNA, the CDR3 is TGTGCCAGCAGCTTAGAATCCGGTCGGGGAATTGCACAGTATTTT.

On this clone: In the same sample, other DNA sequences code for this CDR3. V gene TRBV7-9 combines with J gene TRBJ1-1; maybe TRBD1 (6 bases). Per the germline V gene, CDR1 is SEHNR and CDR2 is FQNEAQ (reference sequence). The CDR3 has 12 amino acids. With 5 bases removed from V and 6 bases from J, the gap between germline ends came to 10 bases. This CDR3 reads CASSVGTPEAFF. Here the CDR3 DNA reads TGTGCCAGCAGCGTTGGGACACCTGAAGCTTTCTTT. The variable domain in full, with the rest retrieved from reference TRBV7-9 and TRBJ1-1, is DTGVSQNPRHKITKRGQNVTFRCDPISEHNRLYWYRQTLGQGPEFLTYFQNEAQLEKSRLLSDRFSAERPKGSFSTLEIQRTEQGDSAMYLCASSVGTPEAFFGQGTRLTVV.

The V call is TRBV29-1, the J call TRBJ1-2; D remains ambiguous. Germline loops: CDR1 SQVTM, CDR2 ANQGSEA. This CDR3 spans 15 amino acids. Deletions cut 2 bases from V and 3 bases from J, with 16 bases between. The CDR3: CSVECPGSKDYGYTF. CDR3 bases: TGCAGCGTTGAATGTCCGGGTAGCAAGGACTATGGCTACACCTTC.

This clone was observed once. The CDR3 protein is CASSLSWGLVEAFF. DNA for the CDR3: TGTGCCAGCAGCTTATCTTGGGGGCTAGTTGAAGCTTTCTTT. The chain combines TRBV7-6 with TRBJ1-1; D may be TRBD1 (6 bases). The CDR3 loop spans 14 amino acids. The ends were cut back, 2 bases at V and 7 bases at J, with 14 bases in the middle. Germline V gives CDR1 SGHVS, CDR2 FNYEAQ. The full variable domain, completed using reference TRBV7-6 and TRBJ1-1, is GAGVSQSPRYKVTKRGQDVALRCDPISGHVSLYWYRQALGQGPEFLTYFNYEAQQDKSGLPNDRFSAERPEGSISTLTIQRTEQRDSAMYRCASSLSWGLVEAFFGQGTRLTVV.

The chain couples TRBV19 to TRBJ2-5; D possibly corresponds to TRBD2 (5 bases). Germline V lookup: CDR1 LNHDA, CDR2 SQIVND (reference sequence). The CDR3 contains 13 residues. Trimming pared 3 bases from V and 3 bases from J, leaving 8 bases between. CDR3 region: CASSMEAEETQYF. The CDR3 DNA sequence: TGTGCCAGTAGTATGGAGGCAGAAGAGACCCAGTACTTC.